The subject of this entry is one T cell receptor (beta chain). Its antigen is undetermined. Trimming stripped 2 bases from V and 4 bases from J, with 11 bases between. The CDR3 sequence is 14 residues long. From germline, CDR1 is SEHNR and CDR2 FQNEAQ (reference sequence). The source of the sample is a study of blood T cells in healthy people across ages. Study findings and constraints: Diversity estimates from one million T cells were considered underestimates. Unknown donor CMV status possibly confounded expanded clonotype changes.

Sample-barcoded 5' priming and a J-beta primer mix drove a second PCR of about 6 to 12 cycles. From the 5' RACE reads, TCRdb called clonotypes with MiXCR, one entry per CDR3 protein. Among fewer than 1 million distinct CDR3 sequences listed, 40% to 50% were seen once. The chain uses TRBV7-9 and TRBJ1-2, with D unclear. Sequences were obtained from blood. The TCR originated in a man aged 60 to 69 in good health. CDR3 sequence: CASSLKSIAYGYTF. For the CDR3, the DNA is TGTGCCAGCAGCTTAAAGTCGATAGCCTATGGCTACACCTTC.